Below, one T cell receptor beta chain is given with its context. TCR beta CDR3 sequences were amplified from RNA transcripts. Initially, a first-round RT-PCR of the TCR CDR3 employed the HTBI primer set. TCRdb independently ran MiXCR on the multiplex PCR reads; one entry per CDR3 protein. The data contain about 610,000 distinct CDR3 sequences, under 60% of them seen just once; the ten biggest clones take up around 8%. The data derive from a study of T cells in Graves' hyperthyroidism and ophthalmopathy. The clonotype originates from a woman aged 18-29 years with Graves' hyperthyroidism. The specimen was peripheral blood or thyroid tissue (not recorded which).

Here the CDR3 DNA reads TGTGCCATCAGCCGGGAGCAAACCTACAATGAGCAGTTCTTC. This translates into CAISREQTYNEQFF. The chain joins TRBV10-3 to TRBJ2-1, with D possibly being TRBD2 (6 bases). Trimming cost V 6 bases and J 2 bases, with 11 bases left between them. The CDR3 consists of 14 residues. The germline V gene has CDR1 ENHRY and CDR2 SYGVKD.